The rows below give T cell receptor beta chains drawn from one sample of a study of T cell responses to AZD1222 COVID-19 vaccine. The assay was immunoSEQ multiplex PCR, and TCRdb's table has in-frame clones only and misses some. The data show 150,000 to 200,000 clones, with 85% to 95% seen just once and roughly 2.2% held by the top ten. Here the sequenced sample was peripheral blood, taken on day 0 of AZD1222 vaccination. The receptors come from an adult in good health. Both conserved end residues are trimmed from each CDR3. D genes are given only for firm matches.

>TRBD1|TRBJ2-1|TRBV12-5
ASGFAALRQGKWEQF
>.|TRBJ1-2|TRBV6-5
ASSSSLGYT
>.|TRBJ1-1|TRBV3-1/TRBV3-2
ASSQGTLEAF
>.|TRBJ2-1|TRBV6-5
ASQEGTEQF
>.|TRBJ1-3|TRBV18
ASSPGLAGFSGNTIY
>.|TRBJ2-3|TRBV4-3
ASSQDVGRTDTQY
>.|TRBJ2-2|TRBV7-9
ASSLQGGRSPGELF
>.|TRBJ2-5|TRBV6-5
ASSSEETQY
>TRBD1|TRBJ1-2|TRBV2
ASNTLGGGDMGYT
>.|TRBJ1-2|TRBV2
ASSKKRTTNYGYT
>TRBD2|TRBJ2-3|TRBV5-1
ASSLLAGPTDTQY
>.|TRBJ1-4|TRBV6-5
ASSKIGIPLELF
>.|TRBJ1-2|TRBV18
ASSPGQDPYGYT
>.|TRBJ1-5|TRBV12-3/TRBV12-4
ASTTGSNQPQH
>TRBD1|TRBJ2-1|TRBV7-2
ASSSWGQNNEQF
>.|TRBJ2-7|TRBV16
ASSPSRGSYEQY
>.|TRBJ2-4|TRBV5-4
ASSFGASVAKNIQY
>.|TRBJ1-5|TRBV19
ASTPQTKGNQPQH
>TRBD1|TRBJ1-3|TRBV18
ASSPQGVAGNTIY
>.|TRBJ2-3|TRBV9
ASSVDQGSDTQY
>TRBD1|TRBJ2-2|TRBV4-3
ASSQDPQGGTGELF
>.|TRBJ1-3|TRBV6-4
ASSVISGNTIY
>.|TRBJ2-3|TRBV7-3
ASSLEGFDTQY
>.|TRBJ1-3|TRBV9
ASSVGDISGNTIY
>.|TRBJ1-6|TRBV7-2
ASSRTPQGRNSPLH
>.|TRBJ1-1|TRBV21-1
ASSKENRGLGYTEAF
>.|TRBJ2-3|TRBV9
ASSVGPLGTDTQY
>.|TRBJ1-2|TRBV18
ASSPLAANYGYT
>TRBD1|TRBJ1-4|TRBV4-1
ASSQPGTGDTNEKLF
>TRBD2|TRBJ2-3|TRBV29-1
SVEYRWPGLAGPPSTDTQY